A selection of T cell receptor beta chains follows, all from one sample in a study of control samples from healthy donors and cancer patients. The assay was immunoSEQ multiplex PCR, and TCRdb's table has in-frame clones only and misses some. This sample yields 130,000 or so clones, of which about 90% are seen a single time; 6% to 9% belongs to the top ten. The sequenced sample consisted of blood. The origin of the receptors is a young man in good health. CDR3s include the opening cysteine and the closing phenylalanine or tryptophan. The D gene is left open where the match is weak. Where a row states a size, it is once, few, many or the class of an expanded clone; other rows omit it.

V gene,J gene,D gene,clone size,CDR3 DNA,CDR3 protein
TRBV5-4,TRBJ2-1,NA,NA,TGTGCCAGCAGCTTGGTTTACAATGAGCAGTTCTTC,CASSLVYNEQFF
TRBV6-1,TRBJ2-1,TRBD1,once,TGTGCCAGCAGTGAAGCCTCAGGGGGCTTAGGCAATGAGCAGTTCTTC,CASSEASGGLGNEQFF
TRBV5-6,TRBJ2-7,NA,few,TGTGCCAGCAGCTTGGCCGGTCACATTTCCTACGAGCAGTACTTC,CASSLAGHISYEQYF
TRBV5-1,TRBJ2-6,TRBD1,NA,TGCGCCAGCAGCTGGTCCAGGGGGCTCCCCTCTGGGGCCAACGTCCTGACTTTC,CASSWSRGLPSGANVLTF
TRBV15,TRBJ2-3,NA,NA,TGTGCCACCAGCAGAGAGGGACAACGCACAGATACGCAGTATTTT,CATSREGQRTDTQYF
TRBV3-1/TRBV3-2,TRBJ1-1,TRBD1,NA,TGTGCCAGCAGCCAAGTACAGGGGCGAGGGACTGAAGCTTTCTTT,CASSQVQGRGTEAFF
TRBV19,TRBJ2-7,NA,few,TGTGCCAGTAGTTTTGCCCCGGGGGAGCAGTACTTC,CASSFAPGEQYF
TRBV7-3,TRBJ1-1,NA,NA,TGTGCCAGCAGCTATAGCCGGAACACTGAAGCTTTCTTT,CASSYSRNTEAFF
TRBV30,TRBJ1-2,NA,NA,TGTGCCTGGAGCTCCGACAGAATCTATGGCTACACCTTC,CAWSSDRIYGYTF
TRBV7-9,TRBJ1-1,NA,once,TGTGCCAGCAGCTGGGCGGCAAGTTTGAACACTGAAGCTTTCTTT,CASSWAASLNTEAFF
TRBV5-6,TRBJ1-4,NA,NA,TGTGCCAGCAGCTTGAGCAGAAATGAAAAACTGTTTTTT,CASSLSRNEKLFF
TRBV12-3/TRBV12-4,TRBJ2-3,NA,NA,TGTGCCAGCAGTCCCAGGGTAGATACGCAGTATTTT,CASSPRVDTQYF
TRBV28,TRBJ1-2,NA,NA,TGTGCCAGCAGTCCCCCCGGGCAGTATGGCTACACCTTC,CASSPPGQYGYTF
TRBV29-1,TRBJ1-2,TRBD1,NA,TGCAGCGTTGAACAGGGGGCCCGTGGCTACACCTTC,CSVEQGARGYTF
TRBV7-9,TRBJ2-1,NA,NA,TGTGCCAGCAGCTTAGTAGCAGAATACAATGAGCAGTTCTTC,CASSLVAEYNEQFF
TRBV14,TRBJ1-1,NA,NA,TGTGCCAGCAGCCAAGATATGGGGTGGGGCACTGAAGCTTTCTTT,CASSQDMGWGTEAFF
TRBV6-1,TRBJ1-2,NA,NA,TGTGCCATTTTCGGCGACCTTGGCTACACCTTC,CAIFGDLGYTF
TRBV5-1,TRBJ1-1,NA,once,TGCGCCAGCAGCTATACCCCCCGACAGCAGTCGAACACTGAAGCTTTCTTT,CASSYTPRQQSNTEAFF
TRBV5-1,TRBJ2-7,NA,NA,TGCGCCAGCAGCCCCTCCATGGGGGGAGTGGGCTACGAGCAGTACTTC,CASSPSMGGVGYEQYF
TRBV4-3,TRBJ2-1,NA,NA,TGCGCCAGCAGCCAAGCTAGGGACCGAGAGCAGTTCTTC,CASSQARDREQFF
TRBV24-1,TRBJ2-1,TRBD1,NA,TGTGCCACCAGTGATCCGGGACAGGGAATACCTGAGCAGTTCTTC,CATSDPGQGIPEQFF
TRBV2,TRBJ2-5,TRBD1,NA,TGTGCCAGCAGTGGCGCAGGGGGCTATGAGACCCAGTACTTC,CASSGAGGYETQYF
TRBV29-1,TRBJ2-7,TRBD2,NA,TGCAGCGTTGGGACTAGCGGGGTGAGTGAGCAGTACTTC,CSVGTSGVSEQYF
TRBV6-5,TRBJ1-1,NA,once,TGTGCCAGCAGAACTACAGCAGAAGCTTTCTTT,CASRTTAEAFF
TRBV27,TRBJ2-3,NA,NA,TGTGCCAGCAGTTTTTTATCGCACTCGGGGTCAGATACGCAGTATTTT,CASSFLSHSGSDTQYF
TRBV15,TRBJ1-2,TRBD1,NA,TGTGCCACCAAAGAGGAAGCGGGGACAGGGCCCGCTAACTATGGCTACACCTTC,CATKEEAGTGPANYGYTF
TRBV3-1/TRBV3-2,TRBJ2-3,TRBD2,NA,TGTGCCAGCGGAGGGACTAGCGGCTTAGCAGGGGATACGCAGTATTTT,CASGGTSGLAGDTQYF
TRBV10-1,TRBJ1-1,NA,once,TGCGCCTCCAATCAGGGAGGGACTACTGAAGCTTTCTTT,CASNQGGTTEAFF
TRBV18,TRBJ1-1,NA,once,TGTGCCAGCTCACCAGCTGGCGAGGCAGGCACTGAAGCTTTCTTT,CASSPAGEAGTEAFF
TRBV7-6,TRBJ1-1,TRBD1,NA,TGTGCCAGCAGCTTTCGGCCGGGACAGGGATTGAGTGCTGAAGCTTTCTTT,CASSFRPGQGLSAEAFF
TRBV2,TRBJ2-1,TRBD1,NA,TGTGCCAGCAATCCCGGGACAGTTTACAATGAGCAGTTCTTC,CASNPGTVYNEQFF
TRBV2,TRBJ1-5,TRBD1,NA,TGTGCCAGCAGTATGGGACAGTCCAGCAATCAGCCCCAGCATTTT,CASSMGQSSNQPQHF
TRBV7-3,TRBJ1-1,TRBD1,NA,TGTGCCAGCAGCTCCGGGACAGAGAACACTGAAGCTTTCTTT,CASSSGTENTEAFF
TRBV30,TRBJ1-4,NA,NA,TGTGCCTGGAGTGCCAGTCATAATGAAAAACTGTTTTTT,CAWSASHNEKLFF
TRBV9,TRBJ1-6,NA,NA,TGTGCCAGCAGCGCCTCTGGGGGGGGATCACCCCTCCACTTT,CASSASGGGSPLHF
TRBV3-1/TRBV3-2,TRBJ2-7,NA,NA,TGTGCCAGCAGCCGCGAGGGAGGCTACTCCTACGAGCAGTACTTC,CASSREGGYSYEQYF
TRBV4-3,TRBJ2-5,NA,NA,TGCGCCAGCAGCCAAGATCTTTGGGAGACCCAGTACTTC,CASSQDLWETQYF
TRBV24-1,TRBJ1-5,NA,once,TGTGCCACCAGTGGACAGGCAAGCAATCAGCCCCAGCATTTT,CATSGQASNQPQHF
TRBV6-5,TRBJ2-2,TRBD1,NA,TGTGCCAGCAAACCGGGACAGGGTGAAACCGGGGAGCTGTTTTTT,CASKPGQGETGELFF
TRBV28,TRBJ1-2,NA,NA,TGTGCCGCCGACGGAGCCCCCTATGGCTACACCTTC,CAADGAPYGYTF
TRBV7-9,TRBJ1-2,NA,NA,TGTGCCAGCAGCGCCCAGGGTATTGTGTCCGACTACACCTTC,CASSAQGIVSDYTF
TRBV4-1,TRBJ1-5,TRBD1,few,TGCGCCAGCAGCCAAGACACAGGGGGCCAGCCCCAGCATTTT,CASSQDTGGQPQHF
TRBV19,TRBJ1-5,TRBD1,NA,TGTGCCAGTAGTCCCGGACAGGCCCATAGCAATCAGCCCCAGCATTTT,CASSPGQAHSNQPQHF
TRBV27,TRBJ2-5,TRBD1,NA,TGTGCCAGCAGCTTAGTTATAGGGGGCGGGGAGACCCAGTACTTC,CASSLVIGGGETQYF
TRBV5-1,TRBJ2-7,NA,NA,TGCGCCAGCAGCTTGATCGGGGACGAGCAGTACTTC,CASSLIGDEQYF